Below, one T cell receptor (beta chain) is given with its context. The data derive from a study of blood T cell repertoires in COVID-19. At the level of the study: Sample material is recorded as cDNA or gDNA derived from T cells, B-cell-depleted T cells, or PBMCs.

The CDR3 totals 18 residues. Germline V gives CDR1 MGHRA, CDR2 YSYEKL. J gave up 0 bases and V 2 bases, and 7 bases lay outside the gene matches. Participants reported their clinical history, and cohort assignment relied on those reports. Libraries were prepared by immunoSEQ multiplex PCR; TCRdb keeps only in-frame clonotypes and omits some of them. The table lists over 200,000 clones, less than 85% of them singletons. This clonotype was sampled from a man aged 55 to 70 who had recovered from COVID-19. The source material was PBMCs or T cells enriched from blood (not recorded which). The rearrangement uses TRBV4-1 and TRBJ1-6; 7 bases map to TRBD1. CDR3 sequence (DNA): TGCGCCAGCAGCCAACACGGACAGGAGAGCTCCTATAATTCACCCCTCCACTTT. Translated: CASSQHGQESSYNSPLHF.